The clone carrying this T cell receptor beta chain was seen repeatedly, ten times or more. The CDR3 runs 17 residues. The trim removed 0 bases at V and 0 bases at J, leaving 4 bases unmatched. Germline values: CDR1 SGHTA, CDR2 FQGTGA. The record originates from a study of T-cell memory formation after mild COVID-19. MiXCR, applied by TCRdb to the 5' RACE reads, yields one record per CDR3 protein. The table shows roughly 250,000 distinct CDR3 sequences, with around 17% occurring only once. V and J are TRBV7-3 and TRBJ2-2; 7 nucleotides agree with TRBD2. The sequence was collected from a man between 18 and 35 years old who had mild COVID-19 (a few samples of this study predate the infection). Cell type and time point are not known. Sample: PBMCs or a T cell subset sorted from them (not recorded which). CDR3 in DNA: TGTGCCAGCAGCTTAACATCACGGGGGGCGAACACCGGGGAGCTGTTTTTT. Amino acid sequence: CASSLTSRGANTGELFF.